The rows below give T cell receptor beta chains drawn from one sample of a study of response to subunit inactivated influenza vaccine. Each CDR3 protein is one row after TCRdb ran MiXCR on the RT-PCR reads. The table shows some 520,000 distinct CDR3 sequences, with approximately 15% occurring only once. The material sequenced was CD4+ T cells sorted from PBMCs, taken around 25 months after vaccination. These receptors all stem from a man in his fifties or sixties who received an inactivated influenza vaccine. Each CDR3 is given with its conserved first and last residue.

CDR3aa	v_gene	j_gene
CASSQQGGTNEKLFF	TRBV7-2	TRBJ1-4
CASSDQLSSYNEQFF	TRBV6-1	TRBJ2-1
CASSQGSLNEKPFF	TRBV28	TRBJ1-4
CAISESPSWEQYF	TRBV10-3	TRBJ2-7
CASSLNSGELFF	TRBV7-3	TRBJ2-2
CASSQGAGEGANYGYTF	TRBV4-2	TRBJ1-2
CAITPSDRGNNYGYTF	TRBV10-3	TRBJ1-2
CASSKIPPSGNETQYF	TRBV7-9	TRBJ2-5
CASSQVGTSGDIQYF	TRBV4-1	TRBJ2-4
CAWSRDRGADTQYF	TRBV30	TRBJ2-3
CASSLTIRDTQYF	TRBV14	TRBJ2-3
CAWSVKEKLFF	TRBV30	TRBJ1-4
CSVPAPLVALNTEAFF	TRBV20-1	TRBJ1-1
CATSRLASETQYF	TRBV15	TRBJ2-5
CSASRGGDTEAFF	TRBV20-1	TRBJ1-1
CASSQGQTVTEAFF	TRBV3-1	TRBJ1-1
CASRATKDNEQFF	TRBV6-1	TRBJ2-1
CASSLVKNTEAFF	TRBV7-8	TRBJ1-1
CASSVVAGGYEQYF	TRBV9	TRBJ2-7
CASSHDDTAYEQYF	TRBV4-3	TRBJ2-7
CASSSSGALEQFF	TRBV5-5	TRBJ2-1
CASSLLGLAGPAGEQFF	TRBV7-8	TRBJ2-1
CASSSSGDTEAFF	TRBV5-1	TRBJ1-1
CASSRGQTLYEQYF	TRBV3-1	TRBJ2-7
CASSYSDRPLSRAFF	TRBV6-2/TRBV6-3	TRBJ1-1
CASSQDSTEPYNEQFF	TRBV4-3	TRBJ2-1
CATKPDRGLNTGELFF	TRBV5-1	TRBJ2-2